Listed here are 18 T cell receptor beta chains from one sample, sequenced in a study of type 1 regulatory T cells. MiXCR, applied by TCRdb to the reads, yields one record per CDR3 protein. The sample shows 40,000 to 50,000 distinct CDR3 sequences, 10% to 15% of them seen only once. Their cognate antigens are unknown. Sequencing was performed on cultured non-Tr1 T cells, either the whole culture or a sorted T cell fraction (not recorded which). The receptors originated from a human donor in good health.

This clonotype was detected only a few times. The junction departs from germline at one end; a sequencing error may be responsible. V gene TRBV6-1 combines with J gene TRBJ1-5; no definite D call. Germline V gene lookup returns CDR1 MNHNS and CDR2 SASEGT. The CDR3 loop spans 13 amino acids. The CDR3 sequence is CTSIRDSNRPQHF. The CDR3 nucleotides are TGTACCAGCATTAGAGATAGCAATCGGCCCCAGCATTTT.

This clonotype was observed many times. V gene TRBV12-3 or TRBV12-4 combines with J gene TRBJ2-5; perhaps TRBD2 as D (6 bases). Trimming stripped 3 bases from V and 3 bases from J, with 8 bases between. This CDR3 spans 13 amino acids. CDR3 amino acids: CASSFWGEETQYF. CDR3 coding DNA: TGTGCCAGCAGTTTTTGGGGGGAAGAGACCCAGTACTTC.

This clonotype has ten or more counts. The CDR3 sequence: CASRGPYNSPLHF. The CDR3 nucleotides are TGTGCCAGCAGGGGCCCCTATAATTCACCCCTCCACTTT. The chain joins TRBV27 to TRBJ1-6; no firm D call. Germline V lookup: CDR1 MNHEY, CDR2 SMNVEV (reference sequence). CDR3 length equals 13 residues. V lost 6 bases, J lost 2 bases, and 5 bases lay in between.

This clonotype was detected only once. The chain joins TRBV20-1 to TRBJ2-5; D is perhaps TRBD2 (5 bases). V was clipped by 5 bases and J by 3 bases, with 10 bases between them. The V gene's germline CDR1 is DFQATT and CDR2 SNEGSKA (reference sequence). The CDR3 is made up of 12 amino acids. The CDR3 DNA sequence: TGCAGTGCTGCCTCCGGGGAAGAGACCCAGTACTTC. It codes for CSAASGEETQYF.

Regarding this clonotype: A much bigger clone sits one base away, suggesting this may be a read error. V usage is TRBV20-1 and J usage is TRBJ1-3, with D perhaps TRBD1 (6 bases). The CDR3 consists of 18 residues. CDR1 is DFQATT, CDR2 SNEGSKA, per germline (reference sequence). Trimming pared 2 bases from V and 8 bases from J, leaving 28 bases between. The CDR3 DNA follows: TGCAGTGCTAGACCTCCAAGCGGGCGCAGGGGTGTCGGAGACACCATATATTTT. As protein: CSARPPSGRRGVGDTIYF.

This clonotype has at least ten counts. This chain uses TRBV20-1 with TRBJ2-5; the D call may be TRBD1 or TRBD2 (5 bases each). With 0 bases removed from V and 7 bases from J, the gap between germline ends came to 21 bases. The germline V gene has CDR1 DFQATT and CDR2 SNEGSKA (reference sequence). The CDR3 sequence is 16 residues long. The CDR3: CSAREESGTADGTQYF. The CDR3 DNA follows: TGCAGTGCTAGAGAGGAGTCGGGGACCGCGGACGGGACCCAGTACTTC.

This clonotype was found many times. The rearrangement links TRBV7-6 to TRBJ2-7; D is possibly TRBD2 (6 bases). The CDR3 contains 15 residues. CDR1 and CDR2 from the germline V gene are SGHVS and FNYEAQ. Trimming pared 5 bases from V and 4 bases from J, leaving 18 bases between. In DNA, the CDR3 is TGTGCCAGCAGCCTAACCGGGACTGCCAATTACGAGCAGTACTTC. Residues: CASSLTGTANYEQYF.

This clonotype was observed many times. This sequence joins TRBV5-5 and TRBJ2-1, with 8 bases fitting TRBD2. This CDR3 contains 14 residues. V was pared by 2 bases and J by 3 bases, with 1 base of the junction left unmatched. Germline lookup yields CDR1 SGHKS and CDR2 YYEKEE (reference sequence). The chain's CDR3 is CASSLSGSYNEQFF. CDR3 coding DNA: TGTGCCAGCAGCTTAAGCGGGAGCTACAATGAGCAGTTCTTC.

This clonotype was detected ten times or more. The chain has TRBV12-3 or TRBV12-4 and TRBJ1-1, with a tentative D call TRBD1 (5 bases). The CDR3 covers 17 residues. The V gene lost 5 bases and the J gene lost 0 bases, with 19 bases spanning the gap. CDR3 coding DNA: TGTGCCAGCAGTCCTCTCTGGGGGGGAGGTATGAACACTGAAGCTTTCTTT. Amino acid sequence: CASSPLWGGGMNTEAFF.

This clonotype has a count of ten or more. The DNA of the CDR3 is TGTGCCAGCAGCCGCGAGGTAGCCAGCTCCTACGAGCAGTACTTC. It codes for CASSREVASSYEQYF. The J gene is TRBJ2-7, the V gene TRBV27; D gene ambiguous. V lost 6 bases and J 0 bases, leaving 15 bases between the germline ends. The CDR3 totals 15 residues. Germline V gives CDR1 MNHEY, CDR2 SMNVEV (reference sequence).

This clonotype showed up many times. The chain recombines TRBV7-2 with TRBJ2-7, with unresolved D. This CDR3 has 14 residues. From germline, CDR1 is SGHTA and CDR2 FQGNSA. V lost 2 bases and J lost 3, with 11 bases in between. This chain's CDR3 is CASSLIGGNYEQYF. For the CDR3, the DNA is TGTGCCAGCAGCTTAATCGGCGGTAACTACGAGCAGTACTTC.

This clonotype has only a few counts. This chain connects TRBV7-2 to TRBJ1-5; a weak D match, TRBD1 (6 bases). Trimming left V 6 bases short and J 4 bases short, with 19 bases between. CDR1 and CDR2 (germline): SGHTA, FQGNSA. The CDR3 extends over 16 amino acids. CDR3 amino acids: CASSPGALRKNQPQHF. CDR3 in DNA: TGTGCCAGCAGTCCAGGGGCGCTGAGAAAAAATCAGCCCCAGCATTTT.

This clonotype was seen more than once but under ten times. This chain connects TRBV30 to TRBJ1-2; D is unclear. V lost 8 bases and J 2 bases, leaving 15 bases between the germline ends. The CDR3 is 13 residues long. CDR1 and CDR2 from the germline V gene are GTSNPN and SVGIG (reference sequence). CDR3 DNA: TGTGCCAGGGAAGCCTTGGGGAACTATGGCTACACCTTC. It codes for CAREALGNYGYTF. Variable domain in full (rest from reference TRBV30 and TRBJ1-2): SQTIHQWPATLVQPVGSPLSLECTVEGTSNPNLYWYRQAAGRGLQLLFYSVGIGQISSEVPQNLSASRPQDRQFILSSKKLLLSDSGFYLCAREALGNYGYTFGSGTRLTVV.

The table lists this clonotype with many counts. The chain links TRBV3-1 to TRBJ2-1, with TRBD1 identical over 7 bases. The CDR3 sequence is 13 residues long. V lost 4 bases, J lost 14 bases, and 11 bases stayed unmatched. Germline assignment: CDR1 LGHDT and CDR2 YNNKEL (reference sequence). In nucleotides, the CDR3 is TGTGCCAGCAGCCCCCTAGAGGGGGCGGAGAAGTTCTTC. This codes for CASSPLEGAEKFF.

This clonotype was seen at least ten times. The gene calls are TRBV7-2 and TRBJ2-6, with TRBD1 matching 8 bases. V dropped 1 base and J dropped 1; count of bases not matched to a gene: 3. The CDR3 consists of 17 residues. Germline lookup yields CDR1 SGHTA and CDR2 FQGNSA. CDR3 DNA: TGTGCCAGCAGCTTAGTACAGGGGGGATCTGGGGCCAACGTCCTGACTTTC. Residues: CASSLVQGGSGANVLTF.

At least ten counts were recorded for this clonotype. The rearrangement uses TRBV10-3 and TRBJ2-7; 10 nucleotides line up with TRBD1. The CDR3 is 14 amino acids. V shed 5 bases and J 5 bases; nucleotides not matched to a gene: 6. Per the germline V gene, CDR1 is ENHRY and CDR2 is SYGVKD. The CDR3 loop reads CAISKTGGGDEQYF. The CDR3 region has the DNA TGTGCCATCAGTAAGACAGGGGGCGGGGACGAGCAGTACTTC.

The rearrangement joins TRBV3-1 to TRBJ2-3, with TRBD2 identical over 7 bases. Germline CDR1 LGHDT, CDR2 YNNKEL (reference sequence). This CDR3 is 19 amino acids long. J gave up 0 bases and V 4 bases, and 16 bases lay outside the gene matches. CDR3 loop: CASSPSGALASSSTDTQYF. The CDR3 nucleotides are TGTGCCAGCAGCCCGTCGGGCGCACTAGCGAGTTCTAGCACAGATACGCAGTATTTT.

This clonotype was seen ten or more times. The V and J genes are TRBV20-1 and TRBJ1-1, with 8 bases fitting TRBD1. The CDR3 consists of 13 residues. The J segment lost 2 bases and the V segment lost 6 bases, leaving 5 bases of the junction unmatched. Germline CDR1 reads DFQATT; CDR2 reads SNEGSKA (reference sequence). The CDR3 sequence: CSAPRGLNTEAFF. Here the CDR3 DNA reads TGCAGTGCCCCCAGGGGGCTCAACACTGAAGCTTTCTTT.